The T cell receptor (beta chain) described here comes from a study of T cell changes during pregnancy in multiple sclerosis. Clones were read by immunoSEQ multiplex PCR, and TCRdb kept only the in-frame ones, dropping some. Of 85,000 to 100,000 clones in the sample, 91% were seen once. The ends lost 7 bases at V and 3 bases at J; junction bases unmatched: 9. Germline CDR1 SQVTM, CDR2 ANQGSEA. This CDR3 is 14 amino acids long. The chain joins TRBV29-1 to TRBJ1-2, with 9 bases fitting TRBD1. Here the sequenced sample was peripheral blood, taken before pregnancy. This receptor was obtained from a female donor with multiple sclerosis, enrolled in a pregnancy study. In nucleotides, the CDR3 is TGCAGCGCCCGGGACAGGGAAGTTGACTATGGCTACACCTTC. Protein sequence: CSARDREVDYGYTF.